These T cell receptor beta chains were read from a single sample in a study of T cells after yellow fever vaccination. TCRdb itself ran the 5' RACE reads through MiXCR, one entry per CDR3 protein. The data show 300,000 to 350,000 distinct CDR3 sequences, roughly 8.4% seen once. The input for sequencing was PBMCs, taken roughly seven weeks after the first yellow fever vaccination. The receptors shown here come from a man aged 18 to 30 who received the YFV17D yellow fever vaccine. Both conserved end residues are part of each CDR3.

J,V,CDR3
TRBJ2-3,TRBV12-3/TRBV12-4,CASSLDRAPDTQYF
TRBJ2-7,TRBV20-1,CSARDRLQASYEQYF
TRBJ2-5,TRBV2,CASSTGQGGRWTQYF
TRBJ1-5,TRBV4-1,CASSQEMGDSNQPQHF
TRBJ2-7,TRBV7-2,CASSLSPGNEQYF
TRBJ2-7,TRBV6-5,CASKNRGTAYEQYF
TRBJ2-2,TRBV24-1,CATSGISGGSNTGELFF
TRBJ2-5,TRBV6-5,CASSYRIGGGRIETQYF
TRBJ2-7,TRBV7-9,CASSLSRTPWEQYF
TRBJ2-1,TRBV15,CATSRVHGSSYNEQFF
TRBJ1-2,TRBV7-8,CASSLVSGPGYGYTF
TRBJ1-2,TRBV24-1,CATSSQGSGYTF
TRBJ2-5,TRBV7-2,CASSPDGETQYF
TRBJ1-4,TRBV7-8,CASSLGRQSTNEKLFF
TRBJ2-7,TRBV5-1,CASSLGTGESYEQYF
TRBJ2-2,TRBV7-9,CASSYQPGTGMLLVTGELFF
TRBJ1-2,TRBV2,CASSEAPANYGYTF
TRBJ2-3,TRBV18,CASSPPENLADTQYF
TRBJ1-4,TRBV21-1,CASPLSPGGRKLFF
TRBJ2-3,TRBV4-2,CASSQGQRDTQYF
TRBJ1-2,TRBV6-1,CASTLLGTGDGYTF
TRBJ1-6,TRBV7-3,CASRLDGNSPLHF
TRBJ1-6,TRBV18,CASSQGNSPLHF
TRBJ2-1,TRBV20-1,CSARERQGFSYNEQFF
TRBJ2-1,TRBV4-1,CASSLQRGGQANEQFF
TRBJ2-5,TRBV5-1,CASSLGQPQETQYF
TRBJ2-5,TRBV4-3,CASSQDGWETQYF
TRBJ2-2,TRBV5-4,CASTVQGGPGELFF
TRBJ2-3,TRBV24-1,CATSDSLAGSTDTQYF
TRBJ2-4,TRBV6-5,CASSYSGQGLRNIQYF
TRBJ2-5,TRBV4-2,CASSQVKRGQETQYF
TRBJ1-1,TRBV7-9,CASSHSWGSPDTEAFF
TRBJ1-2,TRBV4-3,CASSQDTRDGYTF